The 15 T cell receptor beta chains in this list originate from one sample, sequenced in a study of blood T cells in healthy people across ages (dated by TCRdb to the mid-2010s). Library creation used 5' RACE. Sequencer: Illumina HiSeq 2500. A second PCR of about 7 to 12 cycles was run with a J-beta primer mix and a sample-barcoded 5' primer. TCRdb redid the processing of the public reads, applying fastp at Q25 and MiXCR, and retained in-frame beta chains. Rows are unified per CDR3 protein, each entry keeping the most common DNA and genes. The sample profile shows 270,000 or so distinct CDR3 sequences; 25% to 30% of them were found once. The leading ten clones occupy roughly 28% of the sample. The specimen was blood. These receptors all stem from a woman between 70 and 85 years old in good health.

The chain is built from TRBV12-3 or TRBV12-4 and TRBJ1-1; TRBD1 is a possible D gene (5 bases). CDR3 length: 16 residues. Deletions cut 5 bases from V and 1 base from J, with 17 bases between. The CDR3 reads CASSRRTSHPNTEAFF. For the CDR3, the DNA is TGTGCCAGCAGTCGGCGGACAAGTCATCCGAACACTGAAGCTTTCTTT.

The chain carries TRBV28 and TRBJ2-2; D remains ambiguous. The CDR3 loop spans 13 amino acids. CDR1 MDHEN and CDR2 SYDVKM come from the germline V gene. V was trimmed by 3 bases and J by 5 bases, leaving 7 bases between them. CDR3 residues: CASSFALTGELFF. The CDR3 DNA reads TGTGCCAGCAGTTTCGCCCTGACCGGGGAGCTGTTTTTT.

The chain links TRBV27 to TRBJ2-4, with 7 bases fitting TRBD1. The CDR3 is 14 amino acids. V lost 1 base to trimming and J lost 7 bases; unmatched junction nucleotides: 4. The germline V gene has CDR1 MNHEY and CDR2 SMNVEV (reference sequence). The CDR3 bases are TGTGCCAGCAGTTTATATCCACAGGGGAACATTCAGTACTTC. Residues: CASSLYPQGNIQYF.

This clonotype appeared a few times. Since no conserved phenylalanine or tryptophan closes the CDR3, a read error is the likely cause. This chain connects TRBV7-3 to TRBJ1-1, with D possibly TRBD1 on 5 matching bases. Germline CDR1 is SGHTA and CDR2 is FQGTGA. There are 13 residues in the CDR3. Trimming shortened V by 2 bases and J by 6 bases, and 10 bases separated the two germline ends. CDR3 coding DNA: TGTGCCAGCAGCTTAGAAAGGGGCTCTGAAGCTTTCTCT. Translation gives CASSLERGSEAFS.

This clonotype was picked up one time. The DNA for the CDR3 is TGCAGCCCGGGACTAGCAGGTTACAATGAGCAGTTCTTC. Encoded protein: CSPGLAGYNEQFF. The rearrangement links TRBV20-1 to TRBJ2-1, with TRBD2 identical over 9 bases. This CDR3 comprises 13 residues. The germline gives CDR1 DFQATT, CDR2 SNEGSKA (reference sequence).

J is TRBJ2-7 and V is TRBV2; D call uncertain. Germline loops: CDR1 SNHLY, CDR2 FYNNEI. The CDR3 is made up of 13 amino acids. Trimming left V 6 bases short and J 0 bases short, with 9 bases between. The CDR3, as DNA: TGTGCCAGCAGACCCCTAAGCTCCTACGAGCAGTACTTC. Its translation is CASRPLSSYEQYF.

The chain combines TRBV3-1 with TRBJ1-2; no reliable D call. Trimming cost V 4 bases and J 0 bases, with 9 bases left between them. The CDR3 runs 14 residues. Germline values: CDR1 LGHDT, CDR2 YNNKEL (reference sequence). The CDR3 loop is CASSPENPNYGYTF. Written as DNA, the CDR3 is TGTGCCAGCAGCCCGGAGAATCCTAACTATGGCTACACCTTC.

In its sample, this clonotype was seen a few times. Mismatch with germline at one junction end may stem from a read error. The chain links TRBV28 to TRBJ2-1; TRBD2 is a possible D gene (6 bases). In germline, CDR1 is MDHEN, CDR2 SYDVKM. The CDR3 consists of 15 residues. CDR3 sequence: CASSLTGGNYNERFF. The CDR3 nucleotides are TGTGCCAGCAGTTTAACTGGCGGGAATTATAATGAGCGGTTCTTC.

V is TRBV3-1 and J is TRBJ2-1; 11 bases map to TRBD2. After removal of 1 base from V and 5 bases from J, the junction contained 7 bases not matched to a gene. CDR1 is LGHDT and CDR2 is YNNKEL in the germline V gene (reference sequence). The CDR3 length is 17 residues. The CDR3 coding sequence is TGTGCCAGCAGCCAAGCAAGTAAACTAGCGGGAGACAATGAGCAGTTCTTC. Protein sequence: CASSQASKLAGDNEQFF.

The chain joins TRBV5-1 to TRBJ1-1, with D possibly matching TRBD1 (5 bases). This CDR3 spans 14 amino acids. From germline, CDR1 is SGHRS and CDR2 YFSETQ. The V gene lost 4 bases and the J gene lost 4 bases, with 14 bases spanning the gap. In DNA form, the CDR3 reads TGCGCCAGCAGCCTTCGGGGGAGTGGCACTGAAGCTTTCTTT. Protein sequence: CASSLRGSGTEAFF.

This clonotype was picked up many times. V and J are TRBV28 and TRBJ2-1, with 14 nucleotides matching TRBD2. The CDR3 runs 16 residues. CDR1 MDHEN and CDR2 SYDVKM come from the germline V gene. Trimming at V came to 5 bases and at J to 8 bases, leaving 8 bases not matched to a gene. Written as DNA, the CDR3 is TGTGCCAGCAGTGCTTGGACTAGCGGGAGGACGGATGAGCAGTTCTTC. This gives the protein CASSAWTSGRTDEQFF.

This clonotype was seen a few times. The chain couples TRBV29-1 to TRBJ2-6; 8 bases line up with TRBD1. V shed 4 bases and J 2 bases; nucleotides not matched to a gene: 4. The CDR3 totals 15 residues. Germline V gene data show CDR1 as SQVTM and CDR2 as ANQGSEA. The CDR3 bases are TGCAGCGTTGGCGGACAGGGTGCTGGGGCCAACGTCCTGACTTTC. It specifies CSVGGQGAGANVLTF.

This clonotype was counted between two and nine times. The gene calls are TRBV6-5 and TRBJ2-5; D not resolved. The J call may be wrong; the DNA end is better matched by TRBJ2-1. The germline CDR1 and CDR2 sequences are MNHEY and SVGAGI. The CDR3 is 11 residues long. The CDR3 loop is CASSYVSEQFF. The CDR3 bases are TGTGCCAGCAGTTATGTAAGTGAGCAGTTCTTC.

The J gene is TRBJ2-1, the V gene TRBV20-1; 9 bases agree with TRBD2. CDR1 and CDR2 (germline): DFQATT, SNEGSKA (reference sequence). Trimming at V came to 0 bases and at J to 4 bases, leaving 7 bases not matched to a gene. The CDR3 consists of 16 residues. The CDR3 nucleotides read TGCAGTGCTAGAGATGGGGTAGCGGGAGATTACAATGAGCAGTTCTTC. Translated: CSARDGVAGDYNEQFF.

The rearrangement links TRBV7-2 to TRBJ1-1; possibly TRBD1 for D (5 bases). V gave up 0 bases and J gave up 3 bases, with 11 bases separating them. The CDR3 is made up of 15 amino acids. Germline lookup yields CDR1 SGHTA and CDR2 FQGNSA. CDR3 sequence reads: CASSLAKTDHTEAFF. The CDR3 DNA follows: TGTGCCAGCAGCTTAGCAAAGACAGATCACACTGAAGCTTTCTTT.